The 26 T cell receptor beta chains below were found in one sample sequenced in a study of neurological immune-mediated disorders. One entry per CDR3 protein, called by TCRdb with MiXCR from the 5' RACE reads. The table lists 44,000 or so distinct CDR3 sequences, about 6.9% of them singletons. The sequenced sample consisted of CD4+ T cells from blood. The receptors shown here come from a woman in her thirties or forties in good health.

Ten or more counts support this clonotype. The chain combines TRBV20-1 with TRBJ2-1; TRBD2 matches 9 bases. This CDR3 has 13 amino acids. Germline values: CDR1 DFQATT, CDR2 SNEGSKA (reference sequence). V shed 6 bases, J shed 5 bases, and the junction held 5 bases outside the gene matches. The CDR3 is CSAEREANNEQFF. In DNA form, the CDR3 reads TGCAGTGCCGAGCGGGAGGCTAACAATGAGCAGTTCTTC.

This clonotype was seen ten or more times. The chain joins TRBV18 to TRBJ2-5, with 11 bases aligning to TRBD2. The CDR3 length is 15 residues. Germline lookup yields CDR1 KGHSH and CDR2 LQKENI. Germline trimming cut 6 bases from V and 2 bases from J; bases unmatched to any gene: 5. CDR3 in amino acids: CASSHGTSGQETQYF. CDR3 nucleotide sequence: TGTGCCAGCTCGCACGGGACTAGCGGACAAGAGACCCAGTACTTC.

At least ten counts were recorded for this clonotype. This chain uses TRBV7-8 with TRBJ2-1; D may be TRBD1 or TRBD2 (5 bases each). The CDR3 runs to 15 residues. Trimming shortened V by 5 bases and J by 4 bases, and 15 bases separated the two germline ends. Germline V lookup: CDR1 SGHVS, CDR2 FQNEAQ. This CDR3 is CASSPFGGVYNEQFF. In nucleotides, the CDR3 is TGTGCCAGCAGCCCCTTTGGGGGTGTTTACAATGAGCAGTTCTTC.

This clonotype was seen ten or more times. This CDR3 is CASSAPGAGTGYEQYF. CDR3 sequence (DNA): TGCGCCAGCAGCGCCCCTGGTGCCGGGACAGGCTACGAGCAGTACTTC. The rearrangement uses TRBV5-1 and TRBJ2-7; TRBD1 matches 8 bases. From germline, CDR1 is SGHRS and CDR2 YFSETQ. The CDR3 has 16 amino acids. Germline trimming cut 4 bases from V and 3 bases from J; bases unmatched to any gene: 12.

This clonotype was observed at least ten times. This sequence joins TRBV7-2 and TRBJ2-7; D possibly corresponds to TRBD2 (7 bases). V lost 6 bases, J lost 7 bases, and 25 bases lay in between. There are 16 residues in the CDR3. CDR1 SGHTA and CDR2 FQGNSA come from the germline V gene. CDR3 coding DNA: TGTGCCAGCAGACGAGGGGGGGGGGTCGCATCTGGTGAGCAGTACTTC. It codes for CASRRGGGVASGEQYF.

In its sample, this clonotype was seen many times. The chain has TRBV6-5 and TRBJ2-1; 16 positions agree with TRBD2. The germline V gene encodes CDR1 MNHEY and CDR2 SVGAGI. This CDR3 has 17 residues. V lost 6 bases, J lost 4 bases, and 6 bases stayed unmatched. As DNA, the CDR3 is TGTGCCAGCAGCCGCGGGACTAGCGGGAGGGGGTACAATGAGCAGTTCTTC. It translates to CASSRGTSGRGYNEQFF.

This clonotype was counted many times. The genes are TRBV18 and TRBJ2-3, with D uncertain. Germline CDR1 is KGHSH and CDR2 is LQKENI. The CDR3 runs 12 residues. Trimming shortened V by 2 bases and J by 3 bases, and 3 bases separated the two germline ends. CDR3 sequence: CASSPRTDTQYF. Here the CDR3 DNA reads TGTGCCAGCTCACCAAGGACAGATACGCAGTATTTT.

There are many counts of this clonotype. The junction differs from germline at one of its ends, possibly a read error. V usage is TRBV7-2 and J usage is TRBJ2-3; 11 nucleotides match TRBD2. Germline CDR1 is SGHTA and CDR2 is FQGNSA. There are 15 residues in the CDR3. The CDR3 region has the DNA TGTGCCAGCAGTTTAGCGGGAGGGGGTTTGGATACGCAGTATTTT. This translates into CASSLAGGGLDTQYF.

This chain uses TRBV29-1 with TRBJ2-1, with 9 bases aligning to TRBD2. Trimming at V came to 5 bases and at J to 9 bases, leaving 5 bases not matched to a gene. The CDR3 consists of 12 residues. The germline V gene has CDR1 SQVTM and CDR2 ANQGSEA. In DNA, the CDR3 is TGCAGCGTTCTAGCGGGATCCGTTGAGCAGTTCTTC. Translated: CSVLAGSVEQFF.

This clonotype occurred many times. The chain carries TRBV12-3 or TRBV12-4 and TRBJ1-6; 7 bases are shared with TRBD1. Trimming removed 1 base from V and 11 bases from J; junction bases left unmatched: 2. The CDR3 length is 13 residues. CDR3 residues: CASSLDRGTPLHF. CDR3 bases: TGTGCCAGCAGTTTAGACAGGGGTACACCCCTCCACTTT.

This clonotype has a count of ten or more. This chain joins TRBV6-2 or TRBV6-3 and TRBJ2-7, with 7 bases aligning to TRBD2. This CDR3 is 17 amino acids long. V gave up 4 bases and J gave up 2 bases; unmatched junction bases: 14. The germline V gene encodes CDR1 MNHEY and CDR2 SVGEGT. The CDR3 nucleotides are TGTGCCAGCAGTTCTCGCCTCGCGAGGGAGGGTACCTACGAGCAGTACTTC. Translated, it gives CASSSRLAREGTYEQYF.

This clonotype was observed at least ten times. CDR3 bases: TGTGCCAGCAGCAAAGCGCTTTCGGACAGGAGGGAGGTGGGTGAGCAGTTCTTC. It translates to CASSKALSDRREVGEQFF. This rearrangement joins TRBV21-1 to TRBJ2-1; TRBD1, the table's D call, was not compared with the DNA. TRBV21-1 is flagged as a pseudogene. The CDR3 contains 18 residues.

Many counts were recorded for this clonotype. This sequence joins TRBV10-3 and TRBJ1-4; D unclear. V was shortened by 3 bases and J by 8 bases, with 13 bases between the two germline ends. Germline CDR1 ENHRY, CDR2 SYGVKD. There are 14 residues in the CDR3. The CDR3 protein is CAISDDLMGEKLFF. CDR3 nucleotides: TGTGCCATCAGTGATGACCTGATGGGAGAAAAACTGTTTTTT.

This clonotype has a count of ten or more. The CDR3 spells CASSKTYTGDEQYF. The DNA for the CDR3 is TGTGCCAGCAGCAAGACATATACAGGGGACGAGCAGTACTTC. The chain links TRBV7-6 to TRBJ2-7; 7 positions match TRBD1. The CDR3 length is 14 residues. The junction had 9 bases not matched to a gene; V was cut back by 5 bases and J by 5 bases. Germline V gene sequence: CDR1 SGHVS, CDR2 FNYEAQ.

This sequence joins TRBV28 and TRBJ2-3, with TRBD2 identical over 11 bases. Germline CDR1 and CDR2: MDHEN and SYDVKM. V shed 7 bases and J 2 bases; nucleotides not matched to a gene: 8. The CDR3 is 16 residues long. The DNA of the CDR3 is TGTGCCAGCACCGAACTAGCGGGAGTACACACAGATACGCAGTATTTT. Its protein is CASTELAGVHTDTQYF. The whole variable domain, filled in from reference TRBV28 and TRBJ2-3, reads DVKVTQSSRYLVKRTGEKVFLECVQDMDHENMFWYRQDPGLGLRLIYFSYDVKMKEKGDIPEGYSVSREKKERFSLILESASTNQTSMYLCASTELAGVHTDTQYFGPGTRLTVL.

This clonotype was counted many times. The genes are TRBV28 and TRBJ2-7; possibly TRBD2 for D (6 bases). The V gene lost 2 bases and the J gene lost 2 bases, with 13 bases spanning the gap. The CDR3 spans 15 residues. Germline CDR1 reads MDHEN; CDR2 reads SYDVKM. The CDR3 sequence: CASSLVLAAPYEQYF. The CDR3 DNA sequence: TGTGCCAGCAGTTTAGTGTTAGCGGCGCCCTACGAGCAGTACTTC.

This clonotype occurred many times. This sequence joins TRBV3-1 and TRBJ2-1; D remains ambiguous. The germline CDR1 and CDR2 sequences are LGHDT and YNNKEL (reference sequence). The CDR3 sequence is 12 residues long. Between the trimmed V and J ends, which lost 3 bases and 10 bases, there was a span of 10 bases. Here the CDR3 reads CASSQSQGEQFF. The DNA for the CDR3 is TGTGCCAGCAGCCAGAGCCAAGGAGAGCAGTTCTTC.

At least ten counts were recorded for this clonotype. CDR3 sequence reads: CSAKTLGLSGANVLTF. The CDR3, as DNA: TGCAGTGCCAAAACCCTCGGGCTCTCTGGGGCCAACGTCCTGACTTTC. V gene TRBV20-1 combines with J gene TRBJ2-6; no clear D gene. The CDR3 has 16 residues. In germline, CDR1 is DFQATT, CDR2 SNEGSKA (reference sequence). The V and J ends lost 6 bases and 0 bases respectively, with 15 bases between them.

The table lists this clonotype with many counts. CDR3 amino acids: CASSFLLRRNTEAFF. As DNA, the CDR3 is TGTGCCAGCAGTTTTTTGTTACGTCGGAACACTGAAGCTTTCTTT. This rearrangement joins TRBV28 to TRBJ1-1, with no clear D. Trimming took 3 bases from V and 1 from J, leaving 12 bases between them. The CDR3 consists of 15 residues. Germline V lookup: CDR1 MDHEN, CDR2 SYDVKM.

This clonotype occurred many times. The V and J genes are TRBV28 and TRBJ2-5; 8 nucleotides match TRBD1. Per germline, CDR1 MDHEN and CDR2 SYDVKM. V trimming: 6 bases; J trimming: 4 bases; junction bases outside the gene matches: 1. There are 12 residues in the CDR3. The CDR3 here is CASSTGGETQYF. DNA for the CDR3: TGTGCCAGCAGCACAGGGGGAGAGACCCAGTACTTC.

This clonotype was seen repeatedly, ten times or more. The chain links TRBV3-1 to TRBJ2-7, with D hard to call. V lost 4 bases to trimming and J lost 2 bases, with 9 bases between them. The CDR3 is made up of 13 amino acids. CDR1 is LGHDT and CDR2 is YNNKEL in the germline V gene (reference sequence). The CDR3 region is CASSPREAYEQYF. CDR3 nucleotides: TGTGCCAGCAGCCCCCGTGAAGCCTACGAGCAGTACTTC.

The table lists this clonotype with many counts. This chain joins TRBV5-1 and TRBJ2-1; perhaps TRBD2 as D (6 bases). Germline assignment: CDR1 SGHRS and CDR2 YFSETQ. The CDR3 extends over 16 amino acids. Trimming removed 5 bases at V and 3 bases at J, with 18 bases between. CDR3: CASSYFSGGGYNEQFF. CDR3 sequence (DNA): TGCGCCAGCAGTTACTTTAGCGGAGGCGGCTACAATGAGCAGTTCTTC.

The table lists this clonotype with many counts. The chain combines TRBV6-1 with TRBJ2-7; D may be TRBD1 (5 bases). Trimming removed 2 bases from V and 11 bases from J, with 16 bases in between. From germline, CDR1 is MNHNS and CDR2 SASEGT. The CDR3 runs 13 residues. This CDR3 reads CASSEPTREGEYF. In nucleotides, the CDR3 is TGTGCCAGCAGTGAACCGACGAGAGAAGGGGAGTACTTC.

This clonotype has ten or more counts. The rearrangement links TRBV16 to TRBJ2-1, with no clear D. Between the trimmed V and J ends, which lost 3 bases and 0 bases, there was a span of 3 bases. CDR3 length: 13 residues. Per germline, CDR1 KGHSY and CDR2 FQNENV. CDR3 loop: CASSQSSYNEQFF. Here the CDR3 DNA reads TGTGCCAGCAGCCAGAGCTCCTACAATGAGCAGTTCTTC.

This clonotype was seen at least ten times. This chain links TRBV5-1 with TRBJ2-5; 13 nucleotides match TRBD2. The CDR3 length is 16 residues. V lost 3 bases to trimming and J lost 4 bases; unmatched junction nucleotides: 6. The germline V gene encodes CDR1 SGHRS and CDR2 YFSETQ. In DNA, the CDR3 is TGCGCCAGCAGCTGGAGGACTAGCGGGAGTGGAGAGACCCAGTACTTC. It is translated as CASSWRTSGSGETQYF.

In this sample, this clonotype turned up many times. CDR3 protein: CASSATRTASYGYTF. CDR3 nucleotide sequence: TGTGCCAGCAGCGCCACCCGGACAGCCTCCTATGGCTACACCTTC. The V call is TRBV7-9, the J call TRBJ1-2; D perhaps matches TRBD1 (6 bases). CDR3 size: 15 residues. V was shortened by 5 bases and J by 4 bases, with 17 bases between the two germline ends. Germline V gene data show CDR1 as SEHNR and CDR2 as FQNEAQ (reference sequence).